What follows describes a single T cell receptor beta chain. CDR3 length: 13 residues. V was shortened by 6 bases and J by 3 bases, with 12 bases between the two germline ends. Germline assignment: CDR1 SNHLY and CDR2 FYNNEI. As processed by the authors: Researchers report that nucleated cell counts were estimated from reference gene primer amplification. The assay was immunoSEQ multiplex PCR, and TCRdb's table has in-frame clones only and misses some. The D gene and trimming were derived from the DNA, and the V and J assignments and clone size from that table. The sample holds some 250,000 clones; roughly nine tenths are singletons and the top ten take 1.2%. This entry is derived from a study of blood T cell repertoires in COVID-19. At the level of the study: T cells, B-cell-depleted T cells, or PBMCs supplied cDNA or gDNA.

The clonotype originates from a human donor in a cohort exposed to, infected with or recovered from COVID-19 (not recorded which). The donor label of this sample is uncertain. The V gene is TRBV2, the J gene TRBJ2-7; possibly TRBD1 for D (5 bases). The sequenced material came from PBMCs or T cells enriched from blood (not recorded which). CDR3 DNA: TGTGCCAGCAGAGAGACAGCCAACTACGAGCAGTACTTC. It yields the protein CASRETANYEQYF. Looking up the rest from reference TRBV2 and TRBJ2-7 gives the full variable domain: EPEVTQTPSHQVTQMGQEVILRCVPISNHLYFYWYRQILGQKVEFLVSFYNNEISEKSEIFDDQFSVERPDGSNFTLKIRSTKLEDSAMYFCASRETANYEQYFGPGTRLTVT.